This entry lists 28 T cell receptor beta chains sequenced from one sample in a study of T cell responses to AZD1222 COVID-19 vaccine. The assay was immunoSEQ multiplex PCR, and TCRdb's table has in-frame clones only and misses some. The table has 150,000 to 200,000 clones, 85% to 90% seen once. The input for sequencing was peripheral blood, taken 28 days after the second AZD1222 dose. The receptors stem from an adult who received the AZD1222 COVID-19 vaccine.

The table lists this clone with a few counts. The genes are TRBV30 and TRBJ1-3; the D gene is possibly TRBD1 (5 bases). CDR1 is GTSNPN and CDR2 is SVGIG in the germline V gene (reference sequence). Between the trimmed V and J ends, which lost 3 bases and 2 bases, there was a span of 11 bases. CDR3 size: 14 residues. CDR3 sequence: CAWSRGTAGNTIYF. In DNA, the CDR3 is TGTGCCTGGAGCCGGGGGACGGCTGGAAACACCATATATTTT.

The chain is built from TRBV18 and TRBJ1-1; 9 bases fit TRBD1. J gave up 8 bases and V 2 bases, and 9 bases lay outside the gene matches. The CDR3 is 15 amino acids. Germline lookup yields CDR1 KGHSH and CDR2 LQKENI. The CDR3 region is CASSPTGQGSVEAFF. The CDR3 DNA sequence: TGTGCCAGCTCACCAACTGGACAGGGGAGCGTCGAAGCTTTCTTT.

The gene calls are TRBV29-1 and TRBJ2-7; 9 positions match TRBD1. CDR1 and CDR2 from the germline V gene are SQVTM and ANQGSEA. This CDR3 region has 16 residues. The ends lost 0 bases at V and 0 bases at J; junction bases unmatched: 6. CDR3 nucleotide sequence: TGCAGCGTTGAAGATCATGGGACAGGGATCTCCTACGAGCAGTACTTC. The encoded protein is CSVEDHGTGISYEQYF.

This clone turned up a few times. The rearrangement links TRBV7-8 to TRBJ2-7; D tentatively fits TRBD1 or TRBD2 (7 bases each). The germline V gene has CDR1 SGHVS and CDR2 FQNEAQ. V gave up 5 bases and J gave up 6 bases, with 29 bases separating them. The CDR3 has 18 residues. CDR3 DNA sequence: TGTGCCAGCAGCCCCAGCCTCCGACAGGGAGGGACATCGGGCGAGCAGTACTTC. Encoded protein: CASSPSLRQGGTSGEQYF.

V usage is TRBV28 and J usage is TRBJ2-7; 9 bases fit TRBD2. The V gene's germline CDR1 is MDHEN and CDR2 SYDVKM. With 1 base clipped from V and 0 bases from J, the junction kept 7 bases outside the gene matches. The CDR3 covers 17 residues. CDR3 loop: CASSLSGLSGSSYEQYF. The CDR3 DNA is TGTGCCAGCAGTTTATCCGGCCTTAGCGGGAGCTCCTACGAGCAGTACTTC.

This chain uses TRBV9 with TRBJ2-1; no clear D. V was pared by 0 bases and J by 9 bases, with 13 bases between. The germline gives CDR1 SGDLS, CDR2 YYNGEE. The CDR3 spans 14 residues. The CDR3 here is CASSVGTVRSEQFF. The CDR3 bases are TGTGCCAGCAGCGTAGGGACCGTTCGTAGTGAGCAGTTCTTC.

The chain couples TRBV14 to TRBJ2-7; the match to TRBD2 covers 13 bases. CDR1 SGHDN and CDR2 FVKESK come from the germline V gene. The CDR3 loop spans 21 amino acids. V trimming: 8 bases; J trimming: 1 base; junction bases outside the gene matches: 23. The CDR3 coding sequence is TGTGCCAGCCAGAACCTTAATTCCGACCGGACTAGCGGGAGCAAATCCTACGAGCAGTACTTC. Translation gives CASQNLNSDRTSGSKSYEQYF.

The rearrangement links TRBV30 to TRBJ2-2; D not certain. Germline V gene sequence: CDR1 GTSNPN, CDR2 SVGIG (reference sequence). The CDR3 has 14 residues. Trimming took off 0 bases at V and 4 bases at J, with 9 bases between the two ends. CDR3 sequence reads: CAWSVIQATGELFF. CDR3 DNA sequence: TGTGCCTGGAGTGTCATCCAGGCCACCGGGGAGCTGTTTTTT.

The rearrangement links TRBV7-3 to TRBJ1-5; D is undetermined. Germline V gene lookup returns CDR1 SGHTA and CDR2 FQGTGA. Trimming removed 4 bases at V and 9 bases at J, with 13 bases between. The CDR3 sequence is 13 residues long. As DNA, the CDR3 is TGTGCCAGCAGCTCCTCGGTTGGGTCGCCCCAGCATTTT. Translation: CASSSSVGSPQHF.

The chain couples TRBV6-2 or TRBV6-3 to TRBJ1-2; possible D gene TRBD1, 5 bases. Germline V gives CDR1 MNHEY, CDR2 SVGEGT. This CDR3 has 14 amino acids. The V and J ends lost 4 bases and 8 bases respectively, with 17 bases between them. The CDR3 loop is CASSSSGTWGGYTF. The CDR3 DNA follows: TGTGCCAGCAGTTCCTCCGGGACTTGGGGCGGCTACACCTTC.

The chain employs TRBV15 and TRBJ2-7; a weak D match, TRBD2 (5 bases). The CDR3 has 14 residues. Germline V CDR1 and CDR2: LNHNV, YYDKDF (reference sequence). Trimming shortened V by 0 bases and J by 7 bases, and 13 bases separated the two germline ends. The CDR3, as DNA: TGTGCCACCAGCAGAGACGGTTCGTGGAGGGAGCAGTACTTC. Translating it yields CATSRDGSWREQYF.

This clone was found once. CDR3 DNA: TGTGCCATCAGTGAACCCAGGGCGGGAGCATCCTACGAGCAGTACTTC. This gives the protein CAISEPRAGASYEQYF. This chain uses TRBV10-3 with TRBJ2-7; 7 bases match TRBD2. Trimming cost V 3 bases and J 1 base; bases outside gene matches: 9. The CDR3 contains 16 residues. In germline, CDR1 is ENHRY, CDR2 SYGVKD.

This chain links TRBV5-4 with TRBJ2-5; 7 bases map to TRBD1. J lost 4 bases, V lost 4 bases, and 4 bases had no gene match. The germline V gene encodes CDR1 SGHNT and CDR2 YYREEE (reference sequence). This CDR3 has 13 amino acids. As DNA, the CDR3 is TGTGCCAGCAGCCCCACAGGGGTAGAGACCCAGTACTTC. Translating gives CASSPTGVETQYF.

CDR3 nucleotides: TGTGCCTGGGCGCAGGGGTTGGATCAGCCCCAGCATTTT. Its protein product is CAWAQGLDQPQHF. The chain couples TRBV30 to TRBJ1-5; possible D gene TRBD1, 6 bases. The germline V gene has CDR1 GTSNPN and CDR2 SVGIG (reference sequence). The CDR3 is 13 amino acids. The germline V and J ends were trimmed by 5 bases and 5 bases, with 13 bases remaining between them.

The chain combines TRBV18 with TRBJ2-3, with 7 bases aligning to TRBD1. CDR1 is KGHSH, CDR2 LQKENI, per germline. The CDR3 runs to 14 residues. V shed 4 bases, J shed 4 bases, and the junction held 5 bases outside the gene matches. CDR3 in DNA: TGTGCCAGCTCACTCCCGGGACAGCCAGATACGCAGTATTTT. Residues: CASSLPGQPDTQYF.

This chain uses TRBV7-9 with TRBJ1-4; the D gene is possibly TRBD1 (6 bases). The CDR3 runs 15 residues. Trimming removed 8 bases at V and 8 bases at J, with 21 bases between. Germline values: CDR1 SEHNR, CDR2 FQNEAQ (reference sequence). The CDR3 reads CASGDGGGIREKLFF. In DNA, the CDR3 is TGTGCCAGCGGTGATGGAGGGGGGATAAGGGAAAAACTGTTTTTT.

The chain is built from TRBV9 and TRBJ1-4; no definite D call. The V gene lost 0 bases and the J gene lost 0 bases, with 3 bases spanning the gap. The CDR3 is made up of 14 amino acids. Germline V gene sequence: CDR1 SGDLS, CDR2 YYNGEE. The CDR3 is CASSVDTTNEKLFF. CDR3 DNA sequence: TGTGCCAGCAGCGTAGATACAACTAATGAAAAACTGTTTTTT.

The CDR3: CASSLGTPWYF. CDR3 in DNA: TGTGCCAGCAGCTTAGGGACCCCATGGTACTTC. The chain joins TRBV7-2 to TRBJ2-7, with no clear D. CDR3 length: 11 amino acids. V gave up 1 base and J gave up 12 bases, with 10 bases separating them. Germline V gives CDR1 SGHTA, CDR2 FQGNSA.

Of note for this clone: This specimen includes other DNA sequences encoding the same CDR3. CDR3 residues: CASSSQGRGYTF. The CDR3 region has the DNA TGTGCCAGCAGTTCACAGGGGCGCGGCTACACCTTC. V gene TRBV28 combines with J gene TRBJ1-2; 7 bases map to TRBD1. This CDR3 is built from 12 residues. The V segment lost 4 bases and the J segment 8 bases; nucleotides outside the gene matches: 4. CDR1 is MDHEN and CDR2 is SYDVKM in the germline V gene.

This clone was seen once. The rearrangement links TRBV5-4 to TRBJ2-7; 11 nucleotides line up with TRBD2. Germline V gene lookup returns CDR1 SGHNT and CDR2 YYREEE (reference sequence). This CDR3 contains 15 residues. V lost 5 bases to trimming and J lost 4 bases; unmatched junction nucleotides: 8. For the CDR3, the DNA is TGTGCCAGCAGAACTACTAGCGGGGGAACTTACGAGCAGTACTTC. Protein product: CASRTTSGGTYEQYF.

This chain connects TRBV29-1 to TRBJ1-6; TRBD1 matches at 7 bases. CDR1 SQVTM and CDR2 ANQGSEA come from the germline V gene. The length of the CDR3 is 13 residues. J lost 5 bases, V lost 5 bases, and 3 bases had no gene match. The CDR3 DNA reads TGCAGCGTTCGCGGGACAGATAATTCACCCCTCCACTTT. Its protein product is CSVRGTDNSPLHF. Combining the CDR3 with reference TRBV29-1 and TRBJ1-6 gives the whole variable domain SAVISQKPSRDICQRGTSLTIQCQVDSQVTMMFWYRQQPGQSLTLIATANQGSEATYESGFVIDKFPISRPNLTFSTLTVSNMSPEDSSIYLCSVRGTDNSPLHFGNGTRLTVT.

The CDR3 here is CASSFTQASQPQHF. Written as DNA, the CDR3 is TGTGCCAGCAGCTTTACGCAGGCTAGTCAGCCCCAGCATTTT. V usage is TRBV7-9 and J usage is TRBJ1-5; D not certain. Trimming took off 3 bases at V and 6 bases at J, with 12 bases between the two ends. CDR1 is SEHNR, CDR2 FQNEAQ, per germline (reference sequence). This CDR3 comprises 14 residues.

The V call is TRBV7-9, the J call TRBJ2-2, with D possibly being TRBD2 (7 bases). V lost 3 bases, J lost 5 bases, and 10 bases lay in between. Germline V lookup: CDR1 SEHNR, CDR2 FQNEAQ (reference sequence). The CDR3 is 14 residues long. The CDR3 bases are TGTGCCAGCAGCTTGGGGGGGCGAACCGGGGAGCTGTTTTTT. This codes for CASSLGGRTGELFF.

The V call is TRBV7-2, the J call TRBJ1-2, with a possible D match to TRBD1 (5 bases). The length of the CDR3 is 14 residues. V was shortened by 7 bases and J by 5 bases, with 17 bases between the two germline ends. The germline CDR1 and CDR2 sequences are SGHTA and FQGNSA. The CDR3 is CASTQSDGGYGYTF. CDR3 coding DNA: TGTGCCAGCACCCAATCGGACGGGGGTTATGGCTACACCTTC.

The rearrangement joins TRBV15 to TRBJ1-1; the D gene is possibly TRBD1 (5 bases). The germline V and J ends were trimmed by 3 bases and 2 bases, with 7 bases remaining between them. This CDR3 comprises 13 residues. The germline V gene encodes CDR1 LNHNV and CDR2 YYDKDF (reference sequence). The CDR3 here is CATSSQGNTEAFF. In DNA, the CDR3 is TGTGCCACCAGCAGTCAGGGTAACACTGAAGCTTTCTTT.

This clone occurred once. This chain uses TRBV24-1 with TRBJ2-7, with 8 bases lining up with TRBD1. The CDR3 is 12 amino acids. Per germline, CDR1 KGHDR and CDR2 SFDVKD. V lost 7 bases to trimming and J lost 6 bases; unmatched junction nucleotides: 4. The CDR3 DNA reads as TGTGCCACCAGGGGACAGGTCTCCGAGCAGTACTTC. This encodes CATRGQVSEQYF.

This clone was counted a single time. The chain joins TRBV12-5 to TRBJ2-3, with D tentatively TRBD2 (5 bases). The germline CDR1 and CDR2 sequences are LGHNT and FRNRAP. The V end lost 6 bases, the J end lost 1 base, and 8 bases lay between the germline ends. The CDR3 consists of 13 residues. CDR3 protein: CASGGSGTDTQYF. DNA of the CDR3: TGTGCTAGTGGGGGGAGCGGCACAGATACGCAGTATTTT. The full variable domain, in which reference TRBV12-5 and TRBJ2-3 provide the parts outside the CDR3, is DARVTQTPRHKVTEMGQEVTMRCQPILGHNTVFWYRQTMMQGLELLAYFRNRAPLDDSGMPKDRFSAEMPDATLATLKIQPSEPRDSAVYFCASGGSGTDTQYFGPGTRLTVL.

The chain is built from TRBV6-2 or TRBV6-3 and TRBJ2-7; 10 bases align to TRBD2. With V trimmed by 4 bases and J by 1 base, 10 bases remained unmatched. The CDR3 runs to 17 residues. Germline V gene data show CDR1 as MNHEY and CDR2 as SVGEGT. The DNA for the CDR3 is TGTGCCAGCAGTTGGACCTTCTCTAGCGGGAGTTCCTACGAGCAGTACTTC. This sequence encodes CASSWTFSSGSSYEQYF.